This TCR beta chain was recovered during a study of identifying expanded T cells in peripheral blood. Study-level results: Variance in clone template counts between roughly 2-week samples significantly increased with total template count across all healthy donors. About 1.2 clones differed between technical replicates, versus approximately 17 and 20 over time.

The assay was immunoSEQ multiplex PCR, and TCRdb's table has in-frame clones only and misses some. The sample contains 50,000 to 70,000 clones, over 75% of which appear only once. No infections or other immune events were documented during collection. Points on this clone: Antigen: not known.

This CDR3 has 15 residues. Trimming took 6 bases from V and 6 from J, leaving 18 bases between them. Germline V gives CDR1 SGHDT, CDR2 YYEEEE. Sequences were obtained from blood. The gene calls are TRBV5-6 and TRBJ1-4; the D gene is possibly TRBD1 (5 bases). This TCR was recovered from a person aged 18 to 69 in good health. The CDR3 region has the DNA TGTGCCAGCACCATGTGGTCAGGGAGAGATGAAAAACTGTTTTTT. This codes for CASTMWSGRDEKLFF. The entire variable domain, with the rest obtained from reference TRBV5-6 and TRBJ1-4, is as follows: DAGVTQSPTHLIKTRGQQVTLRCSPKSGHDTVSWYQQALGQGPQFIFQYYEEEERQRGNFPDRFSGHQFPNYSSELNVNALLLGDSALYLCASTMWSGRDEKLFFGSGTQLSVL.